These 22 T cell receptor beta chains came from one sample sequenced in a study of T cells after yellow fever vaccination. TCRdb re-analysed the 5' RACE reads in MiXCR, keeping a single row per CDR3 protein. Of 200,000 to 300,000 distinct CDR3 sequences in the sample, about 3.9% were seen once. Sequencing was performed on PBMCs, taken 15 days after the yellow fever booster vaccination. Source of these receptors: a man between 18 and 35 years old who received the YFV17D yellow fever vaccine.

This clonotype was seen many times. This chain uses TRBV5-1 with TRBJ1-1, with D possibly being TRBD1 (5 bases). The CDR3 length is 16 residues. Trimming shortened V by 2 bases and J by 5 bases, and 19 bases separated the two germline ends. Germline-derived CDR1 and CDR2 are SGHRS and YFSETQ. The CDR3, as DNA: TGCGCCAGCAGCTTTGCGGCGGGTGGGGGGTGGACTGAAGCTTTCTTT. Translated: CASSFAAGGGWTEAFF.

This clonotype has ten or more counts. The CDR3 DNA reads as TGTGCCAGCAGTGAATCCGTCGACGGGAACTATGGCTACACCTTC. It translates to CASSESVDGNYGYTF. The chain recombines TRBV25-1 with TRBJ1-2; D is undetermined. The CDR3 totals 15 residues. The ends were cut back, 1 base at V and 2 bases at J, with 11 bases in the middle. Looked up from germline, CDR1 is MGHDK and CDR2 is SYGVNS.

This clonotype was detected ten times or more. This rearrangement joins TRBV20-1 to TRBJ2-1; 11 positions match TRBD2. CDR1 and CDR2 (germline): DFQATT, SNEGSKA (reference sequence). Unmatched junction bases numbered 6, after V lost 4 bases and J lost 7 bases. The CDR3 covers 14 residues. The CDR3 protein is CSAKRLAGWNEQFF. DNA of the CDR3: TGCAGTGCTAAAAGACTAGCGGGGTGGAATGAGCAGTTCTTC.

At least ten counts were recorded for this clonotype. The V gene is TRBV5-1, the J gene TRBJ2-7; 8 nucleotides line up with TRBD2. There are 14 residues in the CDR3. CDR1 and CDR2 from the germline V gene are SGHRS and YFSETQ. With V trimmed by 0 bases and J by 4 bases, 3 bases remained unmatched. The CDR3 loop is CASSLDGTSYEQYV. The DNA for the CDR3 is TGCGCCAGCAGCTTGGATGGGACTAGTTACGAGCAGTACGTC.

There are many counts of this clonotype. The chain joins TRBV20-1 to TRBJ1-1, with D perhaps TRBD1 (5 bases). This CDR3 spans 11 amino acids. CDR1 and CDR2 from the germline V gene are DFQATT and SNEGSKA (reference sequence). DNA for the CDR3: TGCGGGGGACGGAGAAACACTGAAGCTTTCTTT. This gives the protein CGGRRNTEAFF.

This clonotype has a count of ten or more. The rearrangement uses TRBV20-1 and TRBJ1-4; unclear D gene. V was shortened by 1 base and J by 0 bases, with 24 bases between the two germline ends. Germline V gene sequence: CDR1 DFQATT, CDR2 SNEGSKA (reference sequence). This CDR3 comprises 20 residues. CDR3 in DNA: TGCAGTGCTAGAGCCTCCATTTCGACCACAAAGGGAGCAACTAATGAAAAACTGTTTTTT. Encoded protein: CSARASISTTKGATNEKLFF.

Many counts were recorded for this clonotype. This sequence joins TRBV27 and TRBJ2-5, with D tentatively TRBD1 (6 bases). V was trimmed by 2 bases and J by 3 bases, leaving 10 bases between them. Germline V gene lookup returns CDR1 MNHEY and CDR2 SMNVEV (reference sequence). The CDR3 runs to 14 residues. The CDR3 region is CASSLESGEETQYF. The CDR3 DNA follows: TGTGCCAGCAGTTTAGAGTCAGGGGAAGAGACCCAGTACTTC.

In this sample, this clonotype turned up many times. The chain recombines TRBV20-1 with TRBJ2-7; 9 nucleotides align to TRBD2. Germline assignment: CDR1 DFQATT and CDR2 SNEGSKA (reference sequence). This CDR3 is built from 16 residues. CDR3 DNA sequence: TGCAGCGTCCTTTCCCCAATAGCGGGGGCGTTTTACGAGCAGTACTTC. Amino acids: CSVLSPIAGAFYEQYF.

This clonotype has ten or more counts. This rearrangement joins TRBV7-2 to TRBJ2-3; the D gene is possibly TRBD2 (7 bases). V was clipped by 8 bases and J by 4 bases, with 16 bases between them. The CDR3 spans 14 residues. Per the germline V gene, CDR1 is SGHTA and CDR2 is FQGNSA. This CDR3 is CASRGALFADTQYF. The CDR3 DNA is TGTGCCAGCCGGGGGGCTCTTTTCGCAGATACGCAGTATTTT.

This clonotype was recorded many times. The CDR3 spells CSVENLGSRFF. In DNA form, the CDR3 reads TGCAGCGTTGAAAATCTGGGATCGCGGTTCTTC. The rearrangement links TRBV29-1 to TRBJ2-1, with unresolved D. The ends were cut back, 2 bases at V and 15 bases at J, with 14 bases in the middle. The CDR3 spans 11 residues. CDR1 is SQVTM and CDR2 is ANQGSEA in the germline V gene.

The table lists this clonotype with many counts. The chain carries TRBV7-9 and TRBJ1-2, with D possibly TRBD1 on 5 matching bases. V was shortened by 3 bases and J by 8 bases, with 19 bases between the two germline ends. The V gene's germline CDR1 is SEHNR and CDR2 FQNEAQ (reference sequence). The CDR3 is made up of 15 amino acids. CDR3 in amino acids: CASSFGTPDTMGYTF. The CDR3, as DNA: TGTGCCAGCAGCTTTGGGACGCCGGATACTATGGGCTACACCTTC.

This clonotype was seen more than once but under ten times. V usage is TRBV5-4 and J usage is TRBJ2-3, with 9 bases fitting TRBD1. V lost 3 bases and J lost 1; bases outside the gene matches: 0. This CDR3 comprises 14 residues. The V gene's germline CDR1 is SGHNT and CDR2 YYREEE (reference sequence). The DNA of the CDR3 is TGTGCCAGCAGCTGGGACAGGGGCACAGATACGCAGTATTTT. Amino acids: CASSWDRGTDTQYF.

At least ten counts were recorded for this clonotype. CDR3 nucleotide sequence: TGTGCCAGCAGTTTTTTCGATGAGCAGTTCTTC. Translation gives CASSFFDEQFF. The chain recombines TRBV28 with TRBJ2-1; no reliable D call. The CDR3 is 11 amino acids. V lost 3 bases, J lost 8 bases, and 5 bases lay in between. Germline assignment: CDR1 MDHEN and CDR2 SYDVKM.

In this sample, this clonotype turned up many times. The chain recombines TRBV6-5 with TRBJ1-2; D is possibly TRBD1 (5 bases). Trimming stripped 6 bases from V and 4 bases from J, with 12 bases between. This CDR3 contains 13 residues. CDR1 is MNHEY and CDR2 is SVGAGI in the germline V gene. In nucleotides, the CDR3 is TGTGCCAGCAGCCGAGGACACCTCTATGGCTACACCTTC. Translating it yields CASSRGHLYGYTF.

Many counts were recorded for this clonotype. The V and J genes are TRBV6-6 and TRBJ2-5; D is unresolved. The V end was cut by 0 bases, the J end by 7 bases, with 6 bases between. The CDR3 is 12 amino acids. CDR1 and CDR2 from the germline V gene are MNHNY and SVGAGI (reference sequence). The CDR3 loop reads CASSYSPGTQYF. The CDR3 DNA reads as TGTGCCAGCAGTTACTCGCCCGGGACCCAGTACTTC.

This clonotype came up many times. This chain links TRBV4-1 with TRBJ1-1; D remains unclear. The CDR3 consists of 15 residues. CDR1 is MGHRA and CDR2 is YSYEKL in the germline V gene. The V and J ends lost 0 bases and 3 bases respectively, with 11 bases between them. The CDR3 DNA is TGCGCCAGCAGCCAAGATGAGACGGTCTACACTGAAGCTTTCTTT. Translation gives CASSQDETVYTEAFF.

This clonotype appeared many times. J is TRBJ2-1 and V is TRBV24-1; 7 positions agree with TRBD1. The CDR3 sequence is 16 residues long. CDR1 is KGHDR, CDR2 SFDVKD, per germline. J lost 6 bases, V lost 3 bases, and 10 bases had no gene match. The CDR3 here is CATSDPRTGGVNEQFF. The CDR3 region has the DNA TGTGCCACCAGTGATCCGCGGACAGGCGGCGTCAATGAGCAGTTCTTC.

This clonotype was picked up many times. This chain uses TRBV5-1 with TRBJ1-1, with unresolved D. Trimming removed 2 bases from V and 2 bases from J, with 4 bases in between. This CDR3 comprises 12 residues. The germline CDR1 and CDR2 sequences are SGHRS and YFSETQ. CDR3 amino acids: CASSFPNTEAFF. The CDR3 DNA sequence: TGCGCCAGCAGCTTTCCAAACACTGAAGCTTTCTTT.

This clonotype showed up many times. The CDR3 DNA sequence: TGTGCCAGCAGGCTTAGCGGGGGGTCGAATGAGCAGTTCTTC. Translating it yields CASRLSGGSNEQFF. The chain links TRBV28 to TRBJ2-1; 10 bases map to TRBD2. CDR1 MDHEN and CDR2 SYDVKM come from the germline V gene. CDR3 length equals 14 residues. V shed 6 bases and J 7 bases; nucleotides not matched to a gene: 6.

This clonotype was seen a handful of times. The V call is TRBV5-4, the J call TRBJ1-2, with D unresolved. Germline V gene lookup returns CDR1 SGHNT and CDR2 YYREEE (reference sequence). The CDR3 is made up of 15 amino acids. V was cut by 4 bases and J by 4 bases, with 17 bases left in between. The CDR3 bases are TGTGCCAGCAGCCCCGCCGGGATAGAGGGCTATGGCTACACCTTC. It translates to CASSPAGIEGYGYTF.

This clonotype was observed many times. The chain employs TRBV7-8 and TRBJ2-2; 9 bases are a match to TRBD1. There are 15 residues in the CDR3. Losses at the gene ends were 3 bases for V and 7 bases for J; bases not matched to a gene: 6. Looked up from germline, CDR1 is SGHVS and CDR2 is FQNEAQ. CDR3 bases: TGTGCCAGCAGCTTCATACAGGGGGCTAACGGGGAGCTGTTTTTT. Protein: CASSFIQGANGELFF. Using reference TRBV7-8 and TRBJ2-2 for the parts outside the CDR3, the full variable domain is GAGVSQSPRYKVAKRGQDVALRCDPISGHVSLFWYQQALGQGPEFLTYFQNEAQLDKSGLPSDRFFAERPEGSVSTLKIQRTQQEDSAVYLCASSFIQGANGELFFGEGSRLTVL.

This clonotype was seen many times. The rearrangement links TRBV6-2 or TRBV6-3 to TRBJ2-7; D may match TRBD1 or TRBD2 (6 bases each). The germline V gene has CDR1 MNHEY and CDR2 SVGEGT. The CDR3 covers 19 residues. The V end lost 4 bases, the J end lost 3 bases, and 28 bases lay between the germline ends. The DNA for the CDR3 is TGTGCCAGCAGTTTCAGGGGACTCCCAAAGAGCATTAGGAACTACGAGCAGTACGTC. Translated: CASSFRGLPKSIRNYEQYV.